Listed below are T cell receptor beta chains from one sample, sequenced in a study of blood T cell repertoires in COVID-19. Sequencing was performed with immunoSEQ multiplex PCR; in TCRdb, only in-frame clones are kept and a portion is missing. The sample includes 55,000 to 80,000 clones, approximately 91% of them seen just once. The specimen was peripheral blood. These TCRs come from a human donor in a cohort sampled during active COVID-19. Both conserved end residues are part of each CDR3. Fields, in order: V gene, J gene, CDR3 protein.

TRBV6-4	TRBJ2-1	CASRREQGYNEQFF
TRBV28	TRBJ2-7	CASNRDSYEQYF
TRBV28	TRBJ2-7	CASSLRQNEQYF
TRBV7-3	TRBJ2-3	CASSPPPTGVGDTQYF
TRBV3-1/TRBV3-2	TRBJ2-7	CASSQGTSGRAAYEQYF
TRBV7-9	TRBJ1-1	CASRGGILNTEAFF
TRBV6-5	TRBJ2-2	CASNQRGTGELFF
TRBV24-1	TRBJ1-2	CATSDQGYGYTF
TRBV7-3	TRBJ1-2	CASSPRGGLDYGYTF
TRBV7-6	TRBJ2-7	CASSRGVQSYEQYF
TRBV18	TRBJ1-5	CASSKSGGEGQPQHF
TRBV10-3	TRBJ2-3	CATLGGETPIATQYF
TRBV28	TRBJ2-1	CASSFGTSGIRDYNEQFF
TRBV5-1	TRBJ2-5	CASSLGAGQETQYF
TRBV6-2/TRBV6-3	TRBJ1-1	CASGPYSEAFF
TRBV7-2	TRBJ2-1	CASSLARTSGRAREQFF
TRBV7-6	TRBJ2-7	CASSVGQGARVEQYF
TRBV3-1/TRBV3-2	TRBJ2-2	CASSQSRGEGTGELFF
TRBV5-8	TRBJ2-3	CASSTPPGGWTDTQYF
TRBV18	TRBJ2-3	CASSPQPGLAGGPDTQYF
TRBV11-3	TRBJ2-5	CASSRVLETQYF
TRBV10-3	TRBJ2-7	CAISEAGRQGPNYEQYF
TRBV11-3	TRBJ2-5	CASSPDDYQQETQYF
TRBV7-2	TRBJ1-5	CASSLALWGTGGNQPQHF
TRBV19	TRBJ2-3	CASSIASGSFTDTQYF
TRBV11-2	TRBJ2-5	CASTKRGGQGQETQYF
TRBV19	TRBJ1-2	CASSSRSGLDYGYTF
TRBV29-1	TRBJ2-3	CSVLTGQDTQYF
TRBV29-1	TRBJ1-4	CSVGDSPNEKLFF
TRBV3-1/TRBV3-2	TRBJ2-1	CASVQREGSNEQFF
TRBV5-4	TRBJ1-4	CASSLGRATNEKLFF
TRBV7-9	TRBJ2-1	CASSLEGTSGRLHNEQFF
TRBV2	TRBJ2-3	CASSEGQVRTDTQYF
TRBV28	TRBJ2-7	CASRPTTDRVGYEQYF